This paragraph covers one T cell receptor (beta chain) sequence. This entry comes from a study of blood T cell repertoires in COVID-19. Overall study context: Samples of COVID-19 (acute and convalescent) were obtained from the United States, Italy and Spain. PBMCs, B-cell-depleted T cells, or T cells provided the cDNA or gDNA that made up the material.

Germline V gives CDR1 SGHVS, CDR2 FQNEAQ. V lost 5 bases, J lost 6 bases, and 22 bases stayed unmatched. The CDR3 sequence is 20 residues long. The assay was immunoSEQ multiplex PCR, and TCRdb's table has in-frame clones only and misses some. Of a few hundred thousand clones listed, over 80% are singletons. This clonotype was obtained from a woman aged 40 to 50 who had recovered from COVID-19. Sequenced: peripheral blood. This chain connects TRBV7-8 to TRBJ1-2; 12 nucleotides agree with TRBD1. Here the CDR3 DNA reads TGTGCCAGCAGCCTGCGGACCCGGCGAACCGGGACAGGGGGCGAAGATGGCTACACCTTC. This codes for CASSLRTRRTGTGGEDGYTF.